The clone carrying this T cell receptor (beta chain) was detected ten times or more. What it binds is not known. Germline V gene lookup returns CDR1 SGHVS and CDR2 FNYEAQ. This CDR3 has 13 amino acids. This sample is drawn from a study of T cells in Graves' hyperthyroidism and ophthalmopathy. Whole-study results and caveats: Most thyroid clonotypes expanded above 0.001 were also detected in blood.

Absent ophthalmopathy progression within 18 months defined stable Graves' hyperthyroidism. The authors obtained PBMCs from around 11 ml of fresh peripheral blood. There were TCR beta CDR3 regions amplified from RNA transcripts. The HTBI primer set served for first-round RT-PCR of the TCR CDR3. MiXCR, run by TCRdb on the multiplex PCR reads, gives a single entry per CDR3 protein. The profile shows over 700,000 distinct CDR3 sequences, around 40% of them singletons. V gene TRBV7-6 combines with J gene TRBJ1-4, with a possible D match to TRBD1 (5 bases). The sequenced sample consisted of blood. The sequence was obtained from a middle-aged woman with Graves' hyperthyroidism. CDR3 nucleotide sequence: TGTGCTTCCTCCTGGGGCACTAATGAAAAACTGTTTTTT. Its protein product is CASSWGTNEKLFF.